Given below is one TCR beta chain in context. This clonotype was found a few times. Its antigen target is currently unknown. No much larger clone is present one base from it, and per-base qualities are unavailable. This record comes from a study of identical twins (dated by TCRdb to the mid-2010s). Looking at the study overall: The study deep-sequenced TCR alpha and beta repertoires from monozygotic twins, unrelated adults of various ages and cord blood to test whether fetal clonotypes persist. To rule out contamination, replicate twin experiments were performed at different times with different library preparation protocols. The full study reports these points: Because the same donors could not be followed over many years, the conclusions relied on cross-sectional statistical analysis. In monozygotic twins, out-of-frame TCR alpha sharing was systematically underestimated by recombination models, although the models agreed with sharing between unrelated individuals. Compared with coincidental sharing between unrelated individuals, out-of-frame TCR alpha sequences shared between twins had an excess of sequences with low generation probability. In beta out-of-frame sequences, excess twin sharing was weaker, because having fewer shared sequences lowered the signal-to-noise ratio. Fewer insertions were carried by abundant cord blood beta clonotypes, a similar but weaker trend appeared in young adult naive repertoires, and no such trend appeared in memory repertoires. Invariant T cells such as MAIT and iNKT could partly confound zero-insertion analyses, though diverse VJ usage argued against this for most clonotypes.

Every donor in the study was a healthy Caucasian. Three unrelated non-twin adults were additionally sequenced: a male aged 18 to 30, a male aged 50 to 60 and a female aged 50 to 60. Miltenyi CD45RO+ enrichment and human naive T-cell isolation kits were used to isolate memory (CD45RO+) and naive T cells from PBMC. The library came from 5' RACE. These reads were obtained on an Illumina HiSeq 2000. Template switching introduced a universal primer binding site; the final cDNA contained a unique molecular identifier, enabling accurate counting of TCR cDNA molecules. First-strand cDNA for TCR alpha and beta chains was synthesized from specific primers in the conserved constant-segment region. To control for contamination, every cDNA library carried two barcodes: a SMART-Mk sample barcode plus Illumina barcodes. TruSeq adapter sequences, together with Illumina sample barcodes, were added in two successive PCR steps. The TCR alpha and beta cDNA libraries were sequenced on the Illumina HiSeq platform using custom primers. Concerning the study's data processing: Raw reads were processed with MiGEC to extract unique molecular identifiers, and MiXCR was used to determine CDR3 positions. For each individual, recombination models were inferred using an EM algorithm with the repgenHMM and IGoR tools. The tcR package in R was used for shared clonotype analysis, with sharing normalized by the product of cloneset sizes. Out-of-frame nonproductive sequences were analyzed to study raw recombination free of thymic and clonal selection effects. Clones were called with MiXCR by TCRdb after fastp trimmed the public reads at Q25, and only in-frame beta chains were retained. Entries are consolidated by CDR3 protein sequence, retaining the most common genes and DNA. TCRdb's processing, not the authors' own work, is the source of the V and J calls. The sample table lists 350,000 to 400,000 distinct CDR3 sequences, 9% of them with a count of one. 8% to 9.5% of the sample goes to the ten largest clones.

The sequence was obtained from a woman in her forties or fifties in good health. The sequencing sample was made of naive T cells sorted from blood. This specimen's cell subset or site label, per the study, means: cells isolated with a human naive T-cell isolation kit.

CDR3 reads: CASSLDGGRVETQYF. In nucleotide form, the sequence is TGTGCCAGCAGCTTAGATGGGGGGCGAGTGGAGACCCAGTACTTC. This sequence uses TRBV11-3 and TRBJ2-5, with the D call perhaps TRBD1 or TRBD2, as 6 bases match in each case. From the germline V gene, CDR1 is SGHNT and CDR2 is YENEEA. At the junction V is shortened by 0 bases and J by 5 bases, with 13 bases in between. Spanning cysteine to phenylalanine, the CDR3 consists of 15 amino acids. Only the CDR3 DNA stays, 45 bases, in frame from base 1.